This T cell receptor (beta chain) emerged from a study of blood T cells in healthy people across ages. Study results and caveats: With donor CMV status unknown, expanded clonotype changes were possibly confounded. The diversity estimates, figures obtained from one million T cells, were considered underestimates.

Each sample yielded at least 5.5 micrograms of PBMC total RNA. In this sample, this clonotype turned up many times. The antigen is unknown. The authors ran a second PCR of roughly 6 to 12 cycles using a sample-barcoded 5' primer and a J-beta primer mix. All cDNA molecules were each tagged by a template-switch adaptor with 12 random nucleotides. Using its own MiXCR run on the 5' RACE reads, TCRdb lists one record per CDR3 protein. The table shows hundreds of thousands of distinct CDR3 sequences, with about 34% occurring only once. The CDR3 covers 16 residues. Germline V gene sequence: CDR1 MDHEN, CDR2 SYDVKM. The V segment lost 6 bases and the J segment 0 bases; nucleotides outside the gene matches: 10.

This chain connects TRBV28 to TRBJ2-7; 8 bases are a match to TRBD1. This receptor was taken from a woman older than 75 in good health. The sequenced material came from blood. CDR3 amino acids: CASSLRTGTSSYEQYF. For the CDR3, the DNA is TGTGCCAGCAGCCTTCGGACAGGGACGAGCTCCTACGAGCAGTACTTC.